A selection of T cell receptor beta chains follows, all from one sample in a study of blood T cell repertoires in COVID-19. Clones were sequenced by immunoSEQ multiplex PCR, and TCRdb holds only the in-frame ones, with some missing. Of roughly 260,000 clones listed, around four fifths are singletons. Material: peripheral blood. The receptors come from a woman in her thirties or forties with active or convalescent COVID-19. CDR3s leave out the opening cysteine and the closing phenylalanine or tryptophan. Expanded clones are given a class, and other clones once, few, many or no size at all.

V: TRBV15; J: TRBJ1-2; size: .; CDR3: ATSRDQGATLGYT
V: TRBV4-1; J: TRBJ1-6; size: .; CDR3: ASSQGSSYNSPLH
V: TRBV2; J: TRBJ2-1; size: .; CDR3: ASKKSGLERSYNEQF
V: TRBV15; J: TRBJ1-3; size: .; CDR3: ATSTYRSSSGNTIY
V: TRBV30; J: TRBJ1-2; size: .; CDR3: AWSGTGAYGYT
V: TRBV30; J: TRBJ2-4; size: few; CDR3: AWSTDRGKGKNIQY
V: TRBV13; J: TRBJ2-1; size: .; CDR3: ASSINEQF
V: TRBV7-3; J: TRBJ2-3; size: .; CDR3: ASSLSTSGAGDTQY
V: TRBV6-5; J: TRBJ2-7; size: .; CDR3: ASTQAYEQY
V: TRBV28; J: TRBJ1-1; size: .; CDR3: ASTLLWGRLNTEAF
V: TRBV15; J: TRBJ1-2; size: .; CDR3: ATSRERQGSYGYT
V: TRBV5-5; J: TRBJ1-1; size: .; CDR3: ASSPMRKNTEAF
V: TRBV28; J: TRBJ2-3; size: .; CDR3: ASENRAVGTQY
V: TRBV7-2; J: TRBJ1-2; size: .; CDR3: ASSLSAGPINYGYT
V: TRBV20-1; J: TRBJ1-3; size: .; CDR3: SASQQGAFGNTIY
V: TRBV11-2; J: TRBJ1-3; size: .; CDR3: ASSLGSSSGNTIY
V: TRBV6-4; J: TRBJ2-2; size: once; CDR3: ASSMTDQNTGELF
V: TRBV19; J: TRBJ1-1; size: .; CDR3: ASSRSDRFAEAF
V: TRBV5-1; J: TRBJ2-1; size: .; CDR3: ASSSGGQNEQF
V: TRBV29-1; J: TRBJ1-1; size: .; CDR3: SVEKQVNTEAF
V: TRBV30; J: TRBJ2-1; size: .; CDR3: AWSQLAGAYNEQF
V: TRBV11-2; J: TRBJ2-1; size: many; CDR3: ASSFSRGQLEQF
V: TRBV6-6; J: TRBJ1-1; size: .; CDR3: ASTNQVNTEAF
V: TRBV19; J: TRBJ1-2; size: once; CDR3: ASRDPRQGGYGYT
V: TRBV27; J: TRBJ1-6; size: .; CDR3: ASKYSSYNSPLH
V: TRBV7-7; J: TRBJ2-2; size: .; CDR3: AGSPTWTGGITGELF
V: TRBV27; J: TRBJ1-5; size: .; CDR3: ASSPAGRTQPQH
V: TRBV18; J: TRBJ1-2; size: .; CDR3: ASSPANARENGYT
V: TRBV4-2; J: TRBJ1-5; size: few; CDR3: ASSQDRVSNQPQH
V: TRBV21-1; J: TRBJ1-6; size: .; CDR3: ASSNHFKEAKHHSPLH
V: TRBV28; J: TRBJ1-2; size: .; CDR3: ASSLGGLLDYGYT
V: TRBV30; J: TRBJ1-6; size: .; CDR3: AWSHRGRGLNSPLH
V: TRBV7-3; J: TRBJ1-2; size: .; CDR3: ASSLGPDRGYGYT
V: TRBV4-1; J: TRBJ2-3; size: .; CDR3: ASSQDGTSGGTDTQY
V: TRBV11-2; J: TRBJ2-7; size: .; CDR3: ASSTYRGNSYEQY
V: TRBV2; J: TRBJ1-1; size: .; CDR3: ASRAGTPGEAF
V: TRBV11-2; J: TRBJ2-3; size: .; CDR3: ASSPHPVEADTQY
V: TRBV28; J: TRBJ1-2; size: .; CDR3: ASSQTGPGYGYT
V: TRBV7-2; J: TRBJ1-1; size: .; CDR3: ASSLVRGSTEAF
V: TRBV25-1; J: TRBJ1-1; size: once; CDR3: ASSLGVGTEAF
V: TRBV7-2; J: TRBJ1-6; size: once; CDR3: ASSLGETGDPSSPLH
V: TRBV14; J: TRBJ1-5; size: .; CDR3: ASSQSRDQPQH
V: TRBV3-1/TRBV3-2; J: TRBJ2-1; size: .; CDR3: ASSRETSGANNEQF
V: TRBV27; J: TRBJ1-6; size: .; CDR3: ASSFRGTYSYNSPLH
V: TRBV28; J: TRBJ1-5; size: .; CDR3: ASRRTGMRPYQPQH
V: TRBV10-3; J: TRBJ1-4; size: .; CDR3: AISSQGAFEKLF
V: TRBV5-6; J: TRBJ2-3; size: .; CDR3: ASSPLGLAGWGDTQY
V: TRBV4-1; J: TRBJ2-2; size: .; CDR3: ASSQTSGGQTGELF
V: TRBV5-1; J: TRBJ2-4; size: many; CDR3: ASRPGTGGSLAKNIQY